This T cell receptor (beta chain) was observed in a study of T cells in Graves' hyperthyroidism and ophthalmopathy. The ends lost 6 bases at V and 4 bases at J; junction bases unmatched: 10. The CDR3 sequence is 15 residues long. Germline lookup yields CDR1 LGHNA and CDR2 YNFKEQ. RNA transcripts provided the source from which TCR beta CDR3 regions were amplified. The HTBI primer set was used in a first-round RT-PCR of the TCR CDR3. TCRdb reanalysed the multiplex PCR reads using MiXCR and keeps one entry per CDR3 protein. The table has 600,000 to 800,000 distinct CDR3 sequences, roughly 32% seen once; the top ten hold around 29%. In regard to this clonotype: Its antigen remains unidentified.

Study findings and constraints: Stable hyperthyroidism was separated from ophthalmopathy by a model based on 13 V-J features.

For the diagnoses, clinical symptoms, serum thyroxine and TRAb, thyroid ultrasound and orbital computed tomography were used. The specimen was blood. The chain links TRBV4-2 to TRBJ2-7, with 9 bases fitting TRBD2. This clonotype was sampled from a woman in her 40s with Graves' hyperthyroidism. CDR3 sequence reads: CASSLAGTSKYEQYF. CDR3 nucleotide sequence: TGTGCCAGCAGTCTAGCCGGGACTAGCAAATACGAGCAGTACTTC.